What follows are 9 T cell receptor beta chains derived from one specimen sequenced in a study of cytomegalovirus exposure and HLA in healthy donors (TCRdb year 2017). Libraries were prepared through the immunoSEQ multiplex PCR assay. A mixture of 60 forward primers for TCR Vbeta segments and 13 reverse primers for TCR Jbeta segments was used in the multiplex PCR. Sourced from immuneACCESS, this table was stored by TCRdb with only in-frame sequences that have V and J called. A share of the clones is absent; for the studies checked, an unresolved V gene accounts for under half, and the remainder has no known explanation. A total of roughly 140,000 clones appear in this sample, about 79% of them only once. About 1.7% of the sample rests with the top ten. The sequenced sample consisted of PBMCs. The receptors originated from a woman aged 30 to 39 in good health and CMV-seronegative.

This chain uses TRBV5-6 with TRBJ1-2; D might be TRBD1 (5 bases). Germline V gives CDR1 SGHDT, CDR2 YYEEEE. This CDR3 spans 15 amino acids. V was clipped by 0 bases and J by 4 bases, with 13 bases between them. The CDR3 sequence is CASSLVKGLFYGYTF. The CDR3, as DNA: TGTGCCAGCAGCTTGGTCAAGGGGCTGTTCTATGGCTACACCTTC.

The chain joins TRBV4-2 to TRBJ1-1, with no clear D. Germline V gene lookup returns CDR1 LGHNA and CDR2 YNFKEQ. The CDR3 contains 15 residues. With 1 base removed from V and 8 bases from J, the gap between germline ends came to 17 bases. CDR3 DNA sequence: TGTGCCAGCAGCCAAGGGGAGTTTGTCTGGGAGGAAGCTTTCTTT. Its protein is CASSQGEFVWEEAFF.

The chain uses TRBV21-1 and TRBJ1-2; the table's D gene call, TRBD1, was not cross checked with the DNA. TRBV21-1 is a pseudogene locus. This CDR3 has 17 amino acids. The chain's CDR3 is CASSKPKGQGVRRTYTF. The CDR3 DNA is TGTGCCAGCAGCAAACCAAAGGGGCAGGGGGTTCGTCGCACCTACACCTTC.

The J gene is TRBJ2-2, the V gene TRBV9; possible D gene TRBD2, 6 bases. There are 13 residues in the CDR3. V was pared by 7 bases and J by 0 bases, with 7 bases between. The germline gives CDR1 SGDLS, CDR2 YYNGEE. The CDR3 reads CASRGTNTGELFF. For the CDR3, the DNA is TGTGCCAGCCGGGGGACGAACACCGGGGAGCTGTTTTTT.

CDR3 DNA sequence: TGCGCCAGCAGCTTGAGCGGGGAAGCTTTCTTT. It yields the protein CASSLSGEAFF. The V gene is TRBV5-1, the J gene TRBJ1-1; D is unclear. The CDR3 has 11 residues. V lost 1 base and J lost 8, with 6 bases in between. Germline V gene lookup returns CDR1 SGHRS and CDR2 YFSETQ.

V is TRBV12-2 and J is TRBJ2-3; the table's D call TRBD2 went unverified against the DNA. TRBV12-2 is listed as a pseudogene. This CDR3 contains 14 residues. CDR3: CASRSRDSTDTQYF. The CDR3 bases are TGTGCAAGTCGCTCCCGGGACTCCACAGATACGCAGTATTTT.

There are a few counts of this clone. This chain links TRBV6-1 with TRBJ2-6, with D hard to call. Germline CDR1 is MNHNS and CDR2 is SASEGT. This CDR3 has 15 amino acids. The germline V and J ends were trimmed by 4 bases and 0 bases, with 7 bases remaining between them. The CDR3 here is CASSVESSGANVLTF. CDR3 coding DNA: TGTGCCAGCAGTGTCGAGAGCTCTGGGGCCAACGTCCTGACTTTC.

J is TRBJ1-3 and V is TRBV11-2, with D maybe TRBD1 (5 bases). Trimming took 7 bases from V and 0 from J, leaving 16 bases between them. The germline V gene has CDR1 SGHAT and CDR2 FQNNGV. The CDR3 runs 16 residues. The CDR3, as DNA: TGTGCCAGCACCCCCCTAGGGGTTACCTCTGGAAACACCATATATTTT. Translated: CASTPLGVTSGNTIYF.

The chain has TRBV9 and TRBJ2-3; tentative D call: TRBD2 (7 bases). V lost 3 bases and J 3 bases, leaving 23 bases between the germline ends. The germline V gene has CDR1 SGDLS and CDR2 YYNGEE. The CDR3 contains 18 residues. CDR3 region: CASSARMRGGKKTDTQYF. CDR3 coding DNA: TGTGCCAGCAGCGCCCGAATGAGGGGGGGCAAAAAGACAGATACGCAGTATTTT.